This passage covers 7 T cell receptor beta chains from one sample sequenced in a study of Ad26.COV2.S vaccination and SARS-CoV-2 variants. Sequencing was performed with immunoSEQ multiplex PCR; in TCRdb, only in-frame clones are kept and a portion is missing. The profile shows about 400,000 clones, around 92% of them singletons. Treatment described: about 20 received Ad26.COV2.S at low or high dose, single or two shots; 5 received placebo; per-sample allocation not given. The study sampled participants on day 63 after the first vaccine or placebo injection. The input for sequencing was peripheral blood, taken in a trial of Ad26.COV2.S vaccine versus placebo. The receptor set was obtained from a person between 18 and 65 years old who received the Ad26.COV2.S COVID-19 vaccine or a placebo.

This chain connects TRBV5-6 to TRBJ1-2; D is unresolved. This CDR3 comprises 13 residues. CDR1 is SGHDT, CDR2 YYEEEE, per germline. V was shortened by 4 bases and J by 4 bases, with 11 bases between the two germline ends. The CDR3 loop is CASSPRPAYGYTF. DNA for the CDR3: TGTGCCAGCAGCCCTCGGCCGGCCTATGGCTACACCTTC.

This chain joins TRBV3-1 (or the pseudogene TRBV3-2) and TRBJ2-2; D not resolved. Trimming removed 6 bases at V and 5 bases at J, with 7 bases between. CDR3 size: 12 residues. CDR1 is LGHDT, CDR2 YNNKEL, per germline (reference sequence). CDR3 in DNA: TGTGCCAGCAGGGGTTGGACCGGGGAGCTGTTTTTT. This translates into CASRGWTGELFF.

V is TRBV14 and J is TRBJ2-1; possibly TRBD1 for D (5 bases). The ends were cut back, 3 bases at V and 0 bases at J, with 15 bases in the middle. CDR1 and CDR2 (germline): SGHDN, FVKESK. This CDR3 has 17 amino acids. In nucleotides, the CDR3 is TGTGCCAGCAGCCACGAAGGACACATGAGCTCCTACAATGAGCAGTTCTTC. Encoded protein: CASSHEGHMSSYNEQFF.

The CDR3 reads CATDLERGAGEQYF. The CDR3 DNA sequence: TGTGCCACCGATTTGGAGCGGGGGGCCGGCGAGCAGTACTTC. The chain has TRBV28 and TRBJ2-7, with 9 bases that match TRBD2. Looked up from germline, CDR1 is MDHEN and CDR2 is SYDVKM. The CDR3 sequence is 14 residues long. Germline trimming cut 10 bases from V and 6 bases from J; bases unmatched to any gene: 13.

J is TRBJ2-6 and V is TRBV19, with 7 bases that match TRBD1. Trimming at V came to 10 bases and at J to 0 bases, leaving 6 bases not matched to a gene. The CDR3 covers 15 residues. From germline, CDR1 is LNHDA and CDR2 SQIVND (reference sequence). The CDR3 is CATRQGDSGANVLTF. The CDR3 nucleotides are TGTGCCACAAGACAGGGTGACTCTGGGGCCAACGTCCTGACTTTC.

This sequence joins TRBV7-2 and TRBJ2-5; weak D call: TRBD1 (6 bases). V gave up 7 bases and J gave up 3 bases, with 12 bases separating them. The CDR3 has 13 residues. The germline V gene encodes CDR1 SGHTA and CDR2 FQGNSA. CDR3 DNA sequence: TGTGCCAGCACCCCAACAGGGAAAGAGACCCAGTACTTC. Translated: CASTPTGKETQYF.

The chain has TRBV5-1 and TRBJ2-7; D may correspond to TRBD1 or TRBD2 (5 bases each). The CDR3 totals 14 residues. Germline lookup yields CDR1 SGHRS and CDR2 YFSETQ. The V end lost 4 bases, the J end lost 5 bases, and 16 bases lay between the germline ends. The CDR3 is CASSTGTVGHEQYF. The CDR3 DNA follows: TGCGCCAGCAGCACCGGGACGGTGGGGCACGAGCAGTACTTC.